Sequencing of this T cell receptor (beta chain) was carried out in a study of cytomegalovirus exposure and HLA in healthy donors. Trimming removed 4 bases from V and 3 bases from J; junction bases left unmatched: 10. CDR3 length: 15 amino acids. CDR1 SGHRS and CDR2 YFSETQ come from the germline V gene. PCR was performed using 60 Vbeta and 13 Jbeta primers. Assay used: immunoSEQ multiplex PCR; TCRdb lists only in-frame clones, some missing. The repertoire includes about 100,000 clones, about 80% of them detected once, and more than 6% sits in the top ten. V and J are TRBV5-1 and TRBJ2-7; the match to TRBD2 covers 7 bases. The TCR originated in a man in his forties in good health and CMV-seropositive. Specimen: PBMCs. The CDR3: CASSLSSGNYYEQYF. The CDR3 nucleotides read TGCGCCAGCAGCCTCTCTAGCGGAAATTACTACGAGCAGTACTTC.